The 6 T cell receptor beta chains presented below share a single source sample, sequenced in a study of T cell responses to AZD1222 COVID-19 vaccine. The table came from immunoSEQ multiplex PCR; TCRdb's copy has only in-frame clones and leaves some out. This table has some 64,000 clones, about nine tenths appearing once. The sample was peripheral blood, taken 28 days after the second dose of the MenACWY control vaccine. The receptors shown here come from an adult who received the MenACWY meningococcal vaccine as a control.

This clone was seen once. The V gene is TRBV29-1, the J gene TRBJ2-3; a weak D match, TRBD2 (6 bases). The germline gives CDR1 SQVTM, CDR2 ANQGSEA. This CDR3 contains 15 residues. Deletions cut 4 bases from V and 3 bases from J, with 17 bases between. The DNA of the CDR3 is TGCAGCGTTGCCCAGCCCCGGGGGAGGACAGATACGCAGTATTTT. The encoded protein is CSVAQPRGRTDTQYF.

The CDR3 is CSVEGVDRGTDTQYF. DNA of the CDR3: TGCAGCGTTGAAGGGGTAGACAGGGGCACAGATACGCAGTATTTT. The chain joins TRBV29-1 to TRBJ2-3, with 7 bases fitting TRBD1. Germline lookup yields CDR1 SQVTM and CDR2 ANQGSEA. V shed 1 base, J shed 1 base, and the junction held 5 bases outside the gene matches. The CDR3 runs to 15 residues.

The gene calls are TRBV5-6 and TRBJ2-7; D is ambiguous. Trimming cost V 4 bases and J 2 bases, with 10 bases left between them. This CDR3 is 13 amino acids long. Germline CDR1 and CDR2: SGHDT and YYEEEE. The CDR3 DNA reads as TGTGCCAGCAGCCCCGTGTCGACCTACGAGCAGTACTTC. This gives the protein CASSPVSTYEQYF.

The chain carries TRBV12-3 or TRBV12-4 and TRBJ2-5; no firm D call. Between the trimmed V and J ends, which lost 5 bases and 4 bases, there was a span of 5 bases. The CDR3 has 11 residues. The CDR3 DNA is TGTGCCAGCAGTACCAGAGAGACCCAGTACTTC. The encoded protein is CASSTRETQYF.

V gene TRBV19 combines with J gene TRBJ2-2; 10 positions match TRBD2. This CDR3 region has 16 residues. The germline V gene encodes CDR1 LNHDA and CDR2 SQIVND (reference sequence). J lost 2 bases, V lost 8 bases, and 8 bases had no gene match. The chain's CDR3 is CASDLAGGHNTGELFF. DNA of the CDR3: TGTGCCAGTGATTTAGCGGGAGGCCACAACACCGGGGAGCTGTTTTTT.

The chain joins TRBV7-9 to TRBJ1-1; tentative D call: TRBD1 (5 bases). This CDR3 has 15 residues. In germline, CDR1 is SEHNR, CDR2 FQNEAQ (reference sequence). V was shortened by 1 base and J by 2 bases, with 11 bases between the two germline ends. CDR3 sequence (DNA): TGTGCCAGCAGCTTAGGGGAGACAGAAAACACTGAAGCTTTCTTT. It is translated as CASSLGETENTEAFF.